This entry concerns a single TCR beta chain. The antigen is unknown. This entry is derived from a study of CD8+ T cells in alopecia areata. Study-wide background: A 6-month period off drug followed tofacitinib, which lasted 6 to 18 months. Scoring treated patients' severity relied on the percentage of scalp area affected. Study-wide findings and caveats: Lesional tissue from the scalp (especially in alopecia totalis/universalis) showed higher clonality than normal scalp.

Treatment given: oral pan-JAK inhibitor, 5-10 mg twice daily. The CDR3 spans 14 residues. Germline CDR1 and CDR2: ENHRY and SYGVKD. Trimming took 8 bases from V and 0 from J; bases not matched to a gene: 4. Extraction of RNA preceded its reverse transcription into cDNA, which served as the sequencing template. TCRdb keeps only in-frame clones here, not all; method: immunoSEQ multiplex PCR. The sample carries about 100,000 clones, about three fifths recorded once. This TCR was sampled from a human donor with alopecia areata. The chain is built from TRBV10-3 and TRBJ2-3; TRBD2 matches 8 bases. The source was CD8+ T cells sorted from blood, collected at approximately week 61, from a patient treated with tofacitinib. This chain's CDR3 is CAIGAGGSTDTQYF. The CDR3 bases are TGTGCCATCGGGGCGGGGGGTAGCACAGATACGCAGTATTTT.